This is a list of T cell receptor beta chains from one sample in a study of cytomegalovirus exposure and HLA in healthy donors. Clones were sequenced by immunoSEQ multiplex PCR, and TCRdb holds only the in-frame ones, with some missing. The table has roughly 56,000 clones, 65% to 85% seen once; the top ten hold approximately 2.5%. The sequencing sample was made of PBMCs. These receptors all come from a boy younger than 18 in good health and CMV-seropositive. CDR3s include the opening cysteine and the closing phenylalanine or tryptophan. D genes are given only for firm matches. Expanded clones get a size class; other rows say once, few or many, or leave the size out.

abundance,d_gene,len,j_gene,v_gene,CDR3nt,CDR3aa
.,TRBD1,14,TRBJ1-5,TRBV5-1,TGCGCCAGCAGCCCCGGACAGGACAATCAGCCCCAGCATTTT,CASSPGQDNQPQHF
.,TRBD1,18,TRBJ1-5,TRBV19,TGTGCCAGTAGTACCCCGGGACAGCTCCCTCTTAGCAATCAGCCCCAGCATTTT,CASSTPGQLPLSNQPQHF
few,TRBD1,15,TRBJ1-1,TRBV6-1,TGTGCCAGCAGTGAGGGACAGGGTTATGAGACTGAAGCTTTCTTT,CASSEGQGYETEAFF
once,TRBD2,14,TRBJ2-7,TRBV19,TGTGCCAGTAGTCTGAGCGGGGGCCGCTACGAGCAGTACTTC,CASSLSGGRYEQYF
.,.,14,TRBJ2-5,TRBV7-6,TGTGCCAGCAGCTTAGAGGGAGACCAAGAGACCCAGTACTTC,CASSLEGDQETQYF
.,.,13,TRBJ2-5,TRBV4-1,TGCGCCAGCAGCCAAGCGCGCCAAGAGACCCAGTACTTC,CASSQARQETQYF
.,TRBD1,14,TRBJ2-7,TRBV5-1,TGCGCCAGCAGCTTAGAGGACAGGGGCTACGAGCAGTACTTC,CASSLEDRGYEQYF
.,.,15,TRBJ2-1,TRBV5-1,TGCGCCAGCAGCCCAAGAGGACAGCACTACAATGAGCAGTTCTTC,CASSPRGQHYNEQFF
few,TRBD1,17,TRBJ2-6,TRBV7-2,TGTGCCAGCAGCCCCGGGACAGTGAGCTCTGGGGCCAACGTCCTGACTTTC,CASSPGTVSSGANVLTF
.,.,14,TRBJ2-2,TRBV5-1,TGCGCCAGCAGGGCTAGCGTGGATACCGGGGAGCTGTTTTTT,CASRASVDTGELFF
.,.,14,TRBJ2-1,TRBV7-2,TGTGCCAGCAGCCCCACTAGCTCCTACAATGAGCAGTTCTTC,CASSPTSSYNEQFF
.,.,14,TRBJ2-1,TRBV2,TGTGCCAGCAGTCGCCGACTAGATTACAATGAGCAGTTCTTC,CASSRRLDYNEQFF
.,.,14,TRBJ1-4,TRBV6-1,TGTGCCAGCAGAGCCGGACAGTTTAATGAAAAACTGTTTTTT,CASRAGQFNEKLFF
few,TRBD1,14,TRBJ1-1,TRBV25-1,TGTGCCAGCAGTGATTTGGGGACAGACACTGAAGCTTTCTTT,CASSDLGTDTEAFF
.,.,14,TRBJ2-5,TRBV5-6,TGTGCCAGCCACACAGGGCTGAACCAAGAGACCCAGTACTTC,CASHTGLNQETQYF
.,.,16,TRBJ1-5,TRBV28,TGTGCCAGCAGTCATTTATCCGACAGCCTCAATCAGCCCCAGCATTTT,CASSHLSDSLNQPQHF
.,TRBD1,15,TRBJ2-4,TRBV27,TGTGCCAGCAGCCCTTCCGGGACAGGGGGTCACATTCAGTACTTC,CASSPSGTGGHIQYF
.,.,14,TRBJ2-2,TRBV19,TGTGCCAGTAGTCAGGGAATGAACACCGGGGAGCTGTTTTTT,CASSQGMNTGELFF
.,.,13,TRBJ2-7,TRBV27,TGTGCCAGCAGTTCCCGGTCGACCTACGAGCAGTACTTC,CASSSRSTYEQYF
.,TRBD1,13,TRBJ2-3,TRBV5-8,TGTGCCAGCAAGACAGGGGGCACAGATACGCAGTATTTT,CASKTGGTDTQYF
.,.,16,TRBJ2-5,TRBV9,TGTGCCAGCACCCCCACTCCCCAGGGGCGGAAAGAGACCCAGTACTTC,CASTPTPQGRKETQYF
.,TRBD1,12,TRBJ1-2,TRBV6-6,TGTGCCAGCAGTCAAACAGGGGGCGGCTACACCTTC,CASSQTGGGYTF
once,.,13,TRBJ2-3,TRBV11-2,TGTGCCAGCAGCTTAGTTGGGCTAGATACGCAGTATTTT,CASSLVGLDTQYF
.,.,13,TRBJ2-1,TRBV7-9,TGTGCCAGCAGCCCCTCCAGGGTCCAGGAGCAGTTCTTC,CASSPSRVQEQFF
.,TRBD1,14,TRBJ2-7,TRBV6-5,TGTGCCAGCAGTTACAGGGGACAGGGAGGGGAGCAGTACTTC,CASSYRGQGGEQYF
.,.,14,TRBJ1-2,TRBV7-2,TGTGCCAGCAGCGGGCAGGTCTCCTACTGGGGCTACACCTTC,CASSGQVSYWGYTF
.,.,15,TRBJ1-5,TRBV7-8,TGTGCCAGCAGTTATCTGACAGGCCCCAATCAGCCCCAGCATTTT,CASSYLTGPNQPQHF
.,.,10,TRBJ1-1,TRBV7-9,TGTGCCAGCGGGGAGACTGAAGCTTTCTTT,CASGETEAFF
.,TRBD2,15,TRBJ2-7,TRBV7-9,TGTTCCAGCAGCTTAGAGTCTATATGGCGGGGGGAGCAGTACTTC,CSSSLESIWRGEQYF
.,.,16,TRBJ2-1,TRBV14,TGTGCCAGCAGCCCGGCCATGCTCACTACAGGGAGGGGGAAGTTCTTC,CASSPAMLTTGRGKFF
.,TRBD1,14,TRBJ1-4,TRBV7-9,TGTGCCAGCAGCCCCGGGGACAGGGGCGAAAAACTGTTTTTT,CASSPGDRGEKLFF
.,.,14,TRBJ1-5,TRBV6-5,TGTGCCAGCAGCCTCAGGGGAGAGGATCAGCCCCAGCATTTT,CASSLRGEDQPQHF
.,.,14,TRBJ1-4,TRBV6-1,TGTGCCAGCAGCAACGGGGGAACTAATGAAAAACTGTTTTTT,CASSNGGTNEKLFF
.,TRBD2,16,TRBJ2-1,TRBV2,TGTGCCAGCAGTGAAGAGGTAGCGGGAGGCGACAATGAGCAGTTCTTC,CASSEEVAGGDNEQFF
.,.,13,TRBJ2-7,TRBV29-1,TGCAGCGTTGGAAAGCGACTCTCCTACGAGCAGTACTTC,CSVGKRLSYEQYF
.,TRBD1,14,TRBJ2-7,TRBV6-1,TGTGCCAGCAGGGGAACAGGGGTCTCGCACGAGCAGTACTTC,CASRGTGVSHEQYF
.,TRBD1,15,TRBJ1-1,TRBV9,TGTGCCAGCAGCGAGACCGGGACAGGGGCGTTTGAAGCTTTCTTT,CASSETGTGAFEAFF
.,.,14,TRBJ1-2,TRBV19,TGTGCCAGTAGTACAGAGACAGACTTCTATGGCTACACCTTC,CASSTETDFYGYTF
.,TRBD2,14,TRBJ2-2,TRBV29-1,TGCAGCGTAGGGCCTAGACGGGGGGCCGGGGAGCTGTTTTTT,CSVGPRRGAGELFF
.,.,16,TRBJ1-1,TRBV18,TGTGCCAGCCACCTCCCCGGGGGTGAGGGGAGGACTGAAGCTTTCTTT,CASHLPGGEGRTEAFF
once,.,11,TRBJ2-7,TRBV6-7,TGTGCCCCCGGGACTCTATACGAGCAGTACTTC,CAPGTLYEQYF
.,.,14,TRBJ2-4,TRBV6-6,TGTGCCAGCAGTCAGACCCGTCTAGAAAACATTCAGTACTTC,CASSQTRLENIQYF
.,TRBD1,16,TRBJ2-1,TRBV9,TGTGCCAGCAGCCCCCTAGGGGGCTCCTTTACCAATGAGCAGTTCTTC,CASSPLGGSFTNEQFF
.,.,17,TRBJ2-2,TRBV9,TGTGCCAGCAGCGCGTTTTTTTGGGCGGGGAACACCGGGGAGCTGTTTTTT,CASSAFFWAGNTGELFF
once,.,11,TRBJ1-1,TRBV6-1,TGTGCCAGTCGGGGTTACACTGAAGCTTTCTTT,CASRGYTEAFF
once,TRBD2,13,TRBJ2-5,TRBV11-2,TGTGCCAGCGGTGGCGGGGGCCAAGAGACCCAGTACTTC,CASGGGGQETQYF
.,.,13,TRBJ1-1,TRBV6-1,TGTGCCAGCAGTGAACCAGGGGATACTGAAGCTTTCTTT,CASSEPGDTEAFF
.,TRBD2,14,TRBJ2-1,TRBV5-1,TGCGCCAGCAGCTCTGCGGGGGCCTACAATGAGCAGTTCTTC,CASSSAGAYNEQFF
.,.,15,TRBJ2-7,TRBV12-5,TGTGCTAGTGGTTCCGTTATCTACGGGTTCTACGAGCAGTACTTC,CASGSVIYGFYEQYF
.,TRBD1,12,TRBJ1-1,TRBV7-2,TGTGCCAGCAGCTACGAGGGGGCAGTGGCTTTCTTT,CASSYEGAVAFF
.,.,14,TRBJ2-3,TRBV6-5,TGTGCCAGCAGACGCACTAGGCCGTTGGATACGCAGTATTTT,CASRRTRPLDTQYF
.,.,18,TRBJ2-3,TRBV19,TGTGCCAGTAGTATAGATCTTTGGGGGCCTCGATTAGGTGATACGCAGTATTTT,CASSIDLWGPRLGDTQYF